The following is a T cell receptor beta chain sequence with its context. Produced via immunoSEQ multiplex PCR; TCRdb's table is partial and in-frame only. The table lists over 90,000 clones, around 88% of them singletons. Germline assignment: CDR1 SGHAT and CDR2 FQNNGV. The V segment lost 4 bases and the J segment 2 bases; nucleotides outside the gene matches: 8. This CDR3 has 18 amino acids. This specimen belongs to a study of identifying expanded T cells in peripheral blood. The chain joins TRBV11-2 to TRBJ2-6, with 10 positions matching TRBD1. This TCR derives from a person aged 18 to 75 in good health. Sequenced: blood. CDR3 DNA sequence: TGTGCCAGCAGCTCAGTCCGGGACAGGGGTCCTGGGGCCAACGTCCTGACTTTC. It encodes CASSSVRDRGPGANVLTF.